These 16 T cell receptor beta chains share one sample of origin, sequenced in a study of early T cells in non-severe SARS-CoV-2 infection. TCRdb re-called the 5' RACE reads with MiXCR, one entry per CDR3 protein. The table has some 59,000 distinct CDR3 sequences, roughly a tenth seen once. The material sequenced was whole blood. These receptors all stem from an adult who was a healthcare worker with PCR-confirmed SARS-CoV-2 infection or an uninfected control (not recorded which).

This clonotype has just a few counts. V and J are TRBV5-1 and TRBJ2-3; 11 nucleotides agree with TRBD2. The V segment lost 3 bases and the J segment 0 bases; nucleotides outside the gene matches: 6. The germline V gene encodes CDR1 SGHRS and CDR2 YFSETQ. The CDR3 has 17 residues. CDR3 sequence (DNA): TGCGCCAGCAGCTCTAGCGGGGGGCCCCCTAGCACAGATACGCAGTATTTT. This translates into CASSSSGGPPSTDTQYF.

This clonotype showed up just a few times. The V call is TRBV30, the J call TRBJ1-2, with a weak D call TRBD1 (5 bases). V shed 0 bases and J shed 6 bases, with 20 bases lying between them. Germline CDR1 is GTSNPN and CDR2 is SVGIG (reference sequence). The CDR3 is made up of 16 amino acids. The CDR3 coding sequence is TGTGCCTGGAGTGTACAGGACAATCTCTTACCAAATGGCTACACCTTC. This encodes CAWSVQDNLLPNGYTF.

This clonotype was found many times. The chain has TRBV11-2 and TRBJ1-2; 11 bases line up with TRBD1. The CDR3 runs 16 residues. Losses at the gene ends were 5 bases for V and 3 bases for J; bases not matched to a gene: 8. Germline loops: CDR1 SGHAT, CDR2 FQNNGV. DNA for the CDR3: TGTGCCAGCAGCCCTTTGGGACAGGGGGGTTACTATGGCTACACCTTC. The encoded protein is CASSPLGQGGYYGYTF.

The CDR3 region has the DNA TGCGCCAGCTATCCTAGCGGGGGGCTGACAGATACGCAGTATTTT. The encoded protein is CASYPSGGLTDTQYF. The gene calls are TRBV5-1 and TRBJ2-3, with 11 nucleotides matching TRBD2. Trimming at V came to 7 bases and at J to 3 bases, leaving 7 bases not matched to a gene. The CDR3 covers 15 residues. From germline, CDR1 is SGHRS and CDR2 YFSETQ.

This clonotype occurred a few times. The gene calls are TRBV13 and TRBJ1-2; TRBD1 matches 8 bases. CDR1 PRHDT and CDR2 FYEKMQ come from the germline V gene (reference sequence). The CDR3 has 14 residues. The V segment lost 1 base and the J segment 4 bases; nucleotides outside the gene matches: 2. CDR3: CASSLDDRGYGYTF. The CDR3, as DNA: TGTGCCAGCAGCTTAGATGACAGGGGCTATGGCTACACCTTC.

This clonotype was recorded a few times. This chain links TRBV14 with TRBJ1-6; a weak D match, TRBD1 (6 bases). Germline CDR1 is SGHDN and CDR2 is FVKESK. Trimming cost V 4 bases and J 10 bases, with 11 bases left between them. The CDR3 loop spans 13 amino acids. The CDR3 region has the DNA TGTGCCAGCAGCCTGCGGGGGCGATCACCCCTCCACTTT. Translated: CASSLRGRSPLHF.

The chain uses TRBV3-1 and TRBJ1-1, with 7 positions matching TRBD1. The CDR3 has 15 amino acids. Losses at the gene ends were 2 bases for V and 6 bases for J; bases not matched to a gene: 9. Germline V CDR1 and CDR2: LGHDT, YNNKEL (reference sequence). This CDR3 is CASSQILTGRAEAFF. CDR3 coding DNA: TGTGCCAGCAGCCAAATTTTGACAGGGCGGGCTGAAGCTTTCTTT.

This clonotype has just a few counts. This chain uses TRBV30 with TRBJ2-7, with TRBD2 as a possible D gene (5 bases). Per the germline V gene, CDR1 is GTSNPN and CDR2 is SVGIG (reference sequence). Trimming cost V 0 bases and J 7 bases, with 10 bases left between them. The CDR3 runs to 12 residues. CDR3 in amino acids: CAWSVRRGEQYF. The CDR3 region has the DNA TGTGCCTGGAGTGTACGCCGGGGTGAGCAGTACTTC. The full variable domain, with the rest looked up from reference TRBV30 and TRBJ2-7, is SQTIHQWPATLVQPVGSPLSLECTVEGTSNPNLYWYRQAAGRGLQLLFYSVGIGQISSEVPQNLSASRPQDRQFILSSKKLLLSDSGFYLCAWSVRRGEQYFGPGTRLTVT.

This clonotype was seen many times. The chain recombines TRBV20-1 with TRBJ2-3, with TRBD2 as a possible D gene (6 bases). The V and J ends lost 5 bases and 4 bases respectively, with 22 bases between them. CDR3 size: 16 residues. Germline V gene sequence: CDR1 DFQATT, CDR2 SNEGSKA (reference sequence). The CDR3 loop reads CSAPKRGGVRADTQYF. In DNA form, the CDR3 reads TGCAGTGCTCCAAAAAGGGGCGGGGTGAGGGCAGATACGCAGTATTTT.

This clonotype has at least ten counts. This rearrangement joins TRBV5-1 to TRBJ2-7; D uncertain. V dropped 0 bases and J dropped 4 bases, with 11 bases sitting between them. This CDR3 comprises 14 residues. The V gene's germline CDR1 is SGHRS and CDR2 YFSETQ. The CDR3 DNA sequence: TGCGCCAGCAGCTTGGTGGGCGAGTATTACGAGCAGTACTTC. Translation gives CASSLVGEYYEQYF. Drawing the rest from reference TRBV5-1 and TRBJ2-7, the complete variable domain is KAGVTQTPRYLIKTRGQQVTLSCSPISGHRSVSWYQQTPGQGLQFLFEYFSETQRNKGNFPGRFSGRQFSNSRSEMNVSTLELGDSALYLCASSLVGEYYEQYFGPGTRLTVT.

This clonotype was seen more than once but under ten times. The chain joins TRBV24-1 to TRBJ2-2; D is unclear. Germline CDR1 and CDR2: KGHDR and SFDVKD. The ends were cut back, 0 bases at V and 3 bases at J, with 1 base in the middle. This CDR3 spans 13 amino acids. In DNA form, the CDR3 reads TGTGCCACCAGTGATTTGGACACCGGGGAGCTGTTTTTT. Amino acid sequence: CATSDLDTGELFF.

This clonotype was counted only a few times. The V call is TRBV6-1, the J call TRBJ2-3; 8 bases align to TRBD2. This CDR3 is 18 amino acids long. V lost 7 bases, J lost 6 bases, and 21 bases stayed unmatched. Germline lookup yields CDR1 MNHNS and CDR2 SASEGT. The CDR3 DNA reads as TGTGCCAGCAACCTTCCCCCTCCTTTAGCGGGGAGTGAGGATACGCAGTATTTT. This gives the protein CASNLPPPLAGSEDTQYF.

The chain uses TRBV11-2 and TRBJ1-6; D may be TRBD1 (6 bases). The CDR3 consists of 14 residues. V was cut by 3 bases and J by 8 bases, with 11 bases left in between. Germline-derived CDR1 and CDR2 are SGHAT and FQNNGV. The CDR3 DNA follows: TGTGCCAGCAGCTTGAGACAGGCGGATTCACCCCTCCACTTT. Translation: CASSLRQADSPLHF. Using reference TRBV11-2 and TRBJ1-6 for the parts outside the CDR3, the full variable domain is EAGVAQSPRYKIIEKRQSVAFWCNPISGHATLYWYQQILGQGPKLLIQFQNNGVVDDSQLPKDRFSAERLKGVDSTLKIQPAKLEDSAVYLCASSLRQADSPLHFGNGTRLTVT.

The CDR3 reads CASRNRGTQETQYF. The CDR3 nucleotides read TGTGCCAGCAGAAACAGGGGGACCCAAGAGACCCAGTACTTC. The chain uses TRBV12-3 or TRBV12-4 and TRBJ2-5, with 8 bases that match TRBD1. Losses at the gene ends were 6 bases for V and 1 base for J; bases not matched to a gene: 4. The CDR3 has 14 amino acids.

The chain uses TRBV6-5 and TRBJ2-5; 7 nucleotides line up with TRBD1. The CDR3 covers 15 residues. Germline V gene sequence: CDR1 MNHEY, CDR2 SVGAGI. J was trimmed by 0 bases and V by 8 bases; bases with no gene match: 9. In DNA, the CDR3 is TGTGCCAGCGGCCCCTTGACAGGGAACCAAGAGACCCAGTACTTC. It specifies CASGPLTGNQETQYF.

There are many counts of this clonotype. The V call is TRBV7-3, the J call TRBJ1-1; tentative D call: TRBD1 (5 bases). Germline loops: CDR1 SGHTA, CDR2 FQGTGA. V was trimmed by 6 bases and J by 1 base, leaving 12 bases between them. The CDR3 contains 14 residues. The chain's CDR3 is CASRPDGGNTEAFF. In DNA form, the CDR3 reads TGTGCCAGCAGGCCAGACGGGGGGAACACTGAAGCTTTCTTT.